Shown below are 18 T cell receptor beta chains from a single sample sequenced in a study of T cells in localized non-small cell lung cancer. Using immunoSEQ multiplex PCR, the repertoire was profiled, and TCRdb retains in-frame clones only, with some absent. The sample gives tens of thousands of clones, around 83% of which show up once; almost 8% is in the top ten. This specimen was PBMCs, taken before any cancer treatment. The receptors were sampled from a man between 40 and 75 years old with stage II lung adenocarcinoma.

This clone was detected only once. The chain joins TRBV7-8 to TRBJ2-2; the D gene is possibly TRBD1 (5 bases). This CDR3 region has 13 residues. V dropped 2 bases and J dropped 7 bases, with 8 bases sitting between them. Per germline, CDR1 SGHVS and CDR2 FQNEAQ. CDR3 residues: CASSLPGFGELFF. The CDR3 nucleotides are TGTGCCAGCAGCTTACCAGGGTTCGGGGAGCTGTTTTTT. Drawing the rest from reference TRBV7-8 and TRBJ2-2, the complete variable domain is GAGVSQSPRYKVAKRGQDVALRCDPISGHVSLFWYQQALGQGPEFLTYFQNEAQLDKSGLPSDRFFAERPEGSVSTLKIQRTQQEDSAVYLCASSLPGFGELFFGEGSRLTVL.

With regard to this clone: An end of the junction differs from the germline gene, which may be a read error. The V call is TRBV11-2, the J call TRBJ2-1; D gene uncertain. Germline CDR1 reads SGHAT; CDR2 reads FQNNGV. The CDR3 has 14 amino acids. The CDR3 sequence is CASSLGAAYNEQFF. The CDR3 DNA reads TGTGCCAGCAGCTTAGGAGCTGCCTACAATGAACAGTTCTTC.

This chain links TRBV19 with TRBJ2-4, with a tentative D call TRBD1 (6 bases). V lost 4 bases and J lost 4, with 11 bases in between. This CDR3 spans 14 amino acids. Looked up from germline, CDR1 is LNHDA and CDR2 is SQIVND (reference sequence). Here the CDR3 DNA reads TGTGCCAGTAGTACCGGGACACGTAAAAACATTCAGTACTTC. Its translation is CASSTGTRKNIQYF.

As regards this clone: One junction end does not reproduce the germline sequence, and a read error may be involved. The CDR3 nucleotides are TGCGCCAGCAGCTCCGAAGGGACTAGCTTCACGGATTTT. It encodes CASSSEGTSFTDF. This chain links TRBV5-1 with TRBJ2-3; 9 bases line up with TRBD2. Germline values: CDR1 SGHRS, CDR2 YFSETQ. The length of the CDR3 is 13 residues.

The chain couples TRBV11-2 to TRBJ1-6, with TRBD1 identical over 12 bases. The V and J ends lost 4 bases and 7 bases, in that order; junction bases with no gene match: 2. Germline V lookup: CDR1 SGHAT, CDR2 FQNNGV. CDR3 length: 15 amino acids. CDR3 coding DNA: TGTGCCAGCAGCTCGGGACAGGGGGCGAATTCACCCCTCCACTTT. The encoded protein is CASSSGQGANSPLHF. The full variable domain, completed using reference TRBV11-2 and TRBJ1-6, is EAGVAQSPRYKIIEKRQSVAFWCNPISGHATLYWYQQILGQGPKLLIQFQNNGVVDDSQLPKDRFSAERLKGVDSTLKIQPAKLEDSAVYLCASSSGQGANSPLHFGNGTRLTVT.

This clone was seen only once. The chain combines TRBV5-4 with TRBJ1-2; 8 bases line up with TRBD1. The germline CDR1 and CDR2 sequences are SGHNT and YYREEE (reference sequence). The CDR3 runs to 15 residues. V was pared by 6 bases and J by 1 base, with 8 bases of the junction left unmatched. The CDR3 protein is CASTDRGGVNYGYTF. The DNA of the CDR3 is TGTGCCAGCACCGACAGGGGCGGGGTTAACTATGGCTACACCTTC.

The CDR3 spells CASTLGQGGAFF. As DNA, the CDR3 is TGTGCCAGCACCCTGGGACAGGGCGGAGCTTTCTTT. This chain links TRBV11-2 with TRBJ1-1, with TRBD1 matching 9 bases. This CDR3 contains 12 residues. Looked up from germline, CDR1 is SGHAT and CDR2 is FQNNGV. Losses at the gene ends were 7 bases for V and 10 bases for J; bases not matched to a gene: 7.

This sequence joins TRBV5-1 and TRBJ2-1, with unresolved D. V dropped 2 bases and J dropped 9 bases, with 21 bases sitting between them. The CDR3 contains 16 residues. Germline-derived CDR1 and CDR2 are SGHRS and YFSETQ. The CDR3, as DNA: TGCGCCAGCAGCTTTACCCCCGAAGCCTCTTCGAGTGAGCAGTTCTTC. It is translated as CASSFTPEASSSEQFF.

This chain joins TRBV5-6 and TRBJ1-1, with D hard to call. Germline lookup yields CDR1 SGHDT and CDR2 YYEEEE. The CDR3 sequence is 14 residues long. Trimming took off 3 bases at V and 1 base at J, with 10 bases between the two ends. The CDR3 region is CASSWGLTNTEAFF. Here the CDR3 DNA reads TGTGCCAGCAGCTGGGGTCTAACGAACACTGAAGCTTTCTTT.

The CDR3 region has the DNA TGCAGTGCTGGGGACGATGAAAAACTGTTTTTT. This encodes CSAGDDEKLFF. V is TRBV20-1 and J is TRBJ1-4, with TRBD1 as a possible D gene (5 bases). V lost 5 bases and J 6 bases, leaving 7 bases between the germline ends. Germline-derived CDR1 and CDR2 are DFQATT and SNEGSKA (reference sequence). CDR3 length: 11 residues.

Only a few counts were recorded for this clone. The chain's CDR3 is CASSLWGTNEKLFF. In DNA form, the CDR3 reads TGTGCCAGCAGCTTATGGGGAACTAATGAAAAACTGTTTTTT. The chain couples TRBV13 to TRBJ1-4; D unclear. The CDR3 loop spans 14 amino acids. Per the germline V gene, CDR1 is PRHDT and CDR2 is FYEKMQ (reference sequence). V was trimmed by 2 bases and J by 1 base, leaving 5 bases between them.

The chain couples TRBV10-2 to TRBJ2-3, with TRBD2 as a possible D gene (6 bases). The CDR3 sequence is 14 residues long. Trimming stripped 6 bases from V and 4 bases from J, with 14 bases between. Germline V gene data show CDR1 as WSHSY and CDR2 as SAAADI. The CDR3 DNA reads TGCGCCAGCAGATCGACTAGAGGCGCAGATACGCAGTATTTT. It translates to CASRSTRGADTQYF.

This CDR3 is CASSDKASGGAFF. The CDR3 DNA follows: TGCGCCAGCAGTGACAAGGCGTCTGGTGGAGCTTTCTTT. The rearrangement links TRBV5-1 to TRBJ1-1; no clear D. The germline V gene has CDR1 SGHRS and CDR2 YFSETQ. V lost 5 bases and J 10 bases, leaving 18 bases between the germline ends. This CDR3 region has 13 residues. Combining the CDR3 with reference TRBV5-1 and TRBJ1-1 gives the whole variable domain KAGVTQTPRYLIKTRGQQVTLSCSPISGHRSVSWYQQTPGQGLQFLFEYFSETQRNKGNFPGRFSGRQFSNSRSEMNVSTLELGDSALYLCASSDKASGGAFFGQGTRLTVV.

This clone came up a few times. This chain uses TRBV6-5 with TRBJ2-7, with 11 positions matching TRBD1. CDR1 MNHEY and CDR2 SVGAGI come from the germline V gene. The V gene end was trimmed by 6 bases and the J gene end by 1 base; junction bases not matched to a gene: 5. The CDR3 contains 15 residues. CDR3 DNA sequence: TGTGCCAGCAGCGGACAGGGGGCAGGGTCCTACGAGCAGTACTTC. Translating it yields CASSGQGAGSYEQYF.

DNA for the CDR3: TGTGCCACCCAAGAGTTGTCAGCGGGAGCCTACGAGCAGTACTTC. Its translation is CATQELSAGAYEQYF. The chain recombines TRBV28 with TRBJ2-7, with 8 bases lining up with TRBD2. V lost 10 bases and J lost 2; bases outside the gene matches: 13. The CDR3 has 15 amino acids. Germline V gene data show CDR1 as MDHEN and CDR2 as SYDVKM.

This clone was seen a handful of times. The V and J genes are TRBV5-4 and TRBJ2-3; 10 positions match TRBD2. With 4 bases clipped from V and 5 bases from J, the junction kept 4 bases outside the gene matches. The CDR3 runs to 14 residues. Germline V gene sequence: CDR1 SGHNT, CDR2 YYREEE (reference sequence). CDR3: CASSIGTSEDTQYF. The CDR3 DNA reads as TGTGCCAGCAGCATCGGGACTAGCGAAGATACGCAGTATTTT.

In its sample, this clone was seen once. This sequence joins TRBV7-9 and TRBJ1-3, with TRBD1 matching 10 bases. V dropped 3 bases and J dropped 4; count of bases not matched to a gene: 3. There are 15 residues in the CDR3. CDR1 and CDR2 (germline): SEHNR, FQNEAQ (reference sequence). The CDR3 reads CASSLGQGSGNTIYF. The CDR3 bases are TGTGCCAGCAGCTTGGGACAGGGGTCAGGAAACACCATATATTTT.

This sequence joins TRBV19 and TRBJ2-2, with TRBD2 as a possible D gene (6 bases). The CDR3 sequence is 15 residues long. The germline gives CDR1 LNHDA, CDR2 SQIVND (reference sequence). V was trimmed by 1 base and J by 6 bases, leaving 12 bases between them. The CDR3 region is CASSIGSGRAGELFF. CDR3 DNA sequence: TGTGCCAGTAGTATAGGTAGCGGTAGGGCCGGGGAGCTGTTTTTT.